The 2 T cell receptor beta chains presented below share a single source sample, sequenced in a study of cytomegalovirus exposure and HLA in healthy donors. The primer mix had 60 Vbeta and 13 Jbeta primers. Clones were read by immunoSEQ multiplex PCR, and TCRdb kept only the in-frame ones, dropping some. The sample lists 150,000 or so clones, approximately 80% occurring once. Sequenced input: PBMCs. The receptor source for this set is a woman younger than 35 in good health and CMV-seronegative.

The gene calls are TRBV5-6 and TRBJ1-6, with D unresolved. The CDR3 length is 14 residues. From germline, CDR1 is SGHDT and CDR2 YYEEEE. Trimming pared 0 bases from V and 5 bases from J, leaving 6 bases between. Here the CDR3 reads CASSLGQDNSPLHF. The CDR3 bases are TGTGCCAGCAGCTTGGGGCAGGATAATTCACCCCTCCACTTT.

The V gene is TRBV6-1, the J gene TRBJ2-7; D possibly corresponds to TRBD2 (5 bases). This CDR3 is built from 13 residues. The germline V and J ends were trimmed by 1 base and 12 bases, with 16 bases remaining between them. CDR1 is MNHNS and CDR2 is SASEGT in the germline V gene. CDR3 sequence (DNA): TGTGCCAGCAGTGAAGGATCGGCTAGCCAGCGGTACTTC. Amino acid sequence: CASSEGSASQRYF.